The clone carrying this TCR beta chain has a count of ten or more. The antigen is not known. The sample is drawn from a study of blood T cells in healthy people across ages. Study-level points and caveats: CMV status of donors was not determined, possibly confounding expanded clonotype changes.

For the second PCR, which ran for about 7 to 11 cycles, a sample-barcoded 5' primer and a J-beta primer mix were used. TCRdb reprocessed the 5' RACE reads with MiXCR, giving one entry per CDR3 protein. The sample holds 870,000 or so distinct CDR3 sequences, 25% to 35% seen once. J was trimmed by 6 bases and V by 3 bases; bases with no gene match: 7. CDR3 length: 15 amino acids. Drawing of peripheral blood yielded about 9.7 milliliters from each donor. V and J are TRBV12-3 or TRBV12-4 and TRBJ2-1, with TRBD1 matching 8 bases. Specimen: blood. This clonotype was sampled from a woman aged 80 or older in good health. The CDR3 nucleotides read TGTGCCAGCAGTTTTTTTGGACAGGGTACCAATGAGCAGTTCTTC. This translates into CASSFFGQGTNEQFF.